This T cell receptor (beta chain) emerged from a study of Graves' ophthalmopathy and Graves' hyperthyroidism. General study points: Clonotypes were expanded in thyroid at above 0.001 frequency, and most also appeared in blood.

The V end lost 6 bases, the J end lost 6 bases, and 23 bases lay between the germline ends. CDR3 length: 16 residues. The germline V gene has CDR1 SNHLY and CDR2 FYNNEI. Pregnancy or lactation, uncontrolled infections and other autoimmune diseases were grounds for excluding patients. This clonotype was seen ten or more times. Its target is unknown. CDR3 regions of TCR beta were amplified from RNA transcripts. HTBI primers were used in a first-round RT-PCR, which preceded a second-round multiplex PCR. TCRdb reprocessed the multiplex PCR reads with MiXCR, giving one entry per CDR3 protein. The sample has over a million distinct CDR3 sequences, around a third seen once.

The rearrangement links TRBV2 to TRBJ1-1, with D possibly matching TRBD1 (5 bases). The material sequenced was peripheral blood or thyroid tissue (not recorded which). The sequence was collected from an adult man with Graves' hyperthyroidism. The DNA of the CDR3 is TGTGCCAGCAGCGTCCTTATGGGCGTCAGGGACTCTGAAGCTTTCTTT. The encoded protein is CASSVLMGVRDSEAFF. Looking up the rest from reference TRBV2 and TRBJ1-1 gives the full variable domain: EPEVTQTPSHQVTQMGQEVILRCVPISNHLYFYWYRQILGQKVEFLVSFYNNEISEKSEIFDDQFSVERPDGSNFTLKIRSTKLEDSAMYFCASSVLMGVRDSEAFFGQGTRLTVV.